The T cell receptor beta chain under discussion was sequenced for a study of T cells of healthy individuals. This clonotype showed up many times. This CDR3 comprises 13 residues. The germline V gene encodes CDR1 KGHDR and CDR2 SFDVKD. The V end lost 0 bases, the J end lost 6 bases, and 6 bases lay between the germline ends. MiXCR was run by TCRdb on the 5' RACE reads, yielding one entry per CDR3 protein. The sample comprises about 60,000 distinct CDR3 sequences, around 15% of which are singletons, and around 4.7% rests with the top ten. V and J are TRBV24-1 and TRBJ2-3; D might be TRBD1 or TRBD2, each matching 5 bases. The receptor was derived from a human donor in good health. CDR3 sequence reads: CATSDLWGDTQYF. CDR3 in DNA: TGTGCCACCAGTGATTTGTGGGGGGATACGCAGTATTTT.